This TCR beta chain is from a study of vaccination and CD4 T cells after COVID-19. Study-level information: In the convalescent group, nasal swab PCR was SARS-CoV-2 positive; nine cases were mild and one severe. Sampling post-COVID took place a median roughly 92 days after diagnosis (range 35 to 161).

TCRdb analysed the PCR reads with MiXCR anew, one entry per CDR3 protein. Among 20,000 to 25,000 distinct CDR3 sequences listed, 50% to 70% were seen once. A few counts support this clonotype. The CDR3 consists of 14 residues. Unmatched junction bases numbered 7, after V lost 6 bases and J lost 9 bases. Germline V lookup: CDR1 SEHNR, CDR2 FQNEAQ (reference sequence). This chain joins TRBV7-9 and TRBJ1-6; 8 nucleotides match TRBD1. The sequence came from a human donor who had recovered from COVID-19. The material sequenced was CD4+ T cells from blood, taken before SARS-CoV-2 vaccination. CDR3 sequence reads: CASSIGQGSSPLHF. In nucleotides, the CDR3 is TGTGCCAGCAGTATCGGACAGGGAAGTTCACCCCTCCACTTT.